This T cell receptor (beta chain) was documented in a study of blood T cell repertoires in COVID-19. About the research overall: Material from acute and convalescent COVID-19 was sourced from the United States, Italy and Spain. T cells, B-cell-depleted T cells, or PBMCs supplied cDNA or gDNA.

Trimming left V 0 bases short and J 4 bases short, with 14 bases between. The V gene's germline CDR1 is SGHNT and CDR2 YYREEE (reference sequence). The CDR3 has 16 residues. The authors' processing: Reference gene primer amplification in the assay estimated nucleated cell counts. Measured with immunoSEQ multiplex PCR; TCRdb has only the in-frame clones, and not every one. V, J and clone size reflect that table, while D and trimming were determined from the DNA. The table has over 35,000 clones, roughly 90% seen once; the top ten hold around 17%. The TCR was taken from a man aged 70 or older with active COVID-19. The source material was peripheral blood. The V gene is TRBV5-4, the J gene TRBJ2-1; D may be TRBD1 (5 bases). In DNA form, the CDR3 reads TGTGCCAGCAGCTTGGGGCTCCAGGGCAGTTACAATGAGCAGTTCTTC. Translation gives CASSLGLQGSYNEQFF.